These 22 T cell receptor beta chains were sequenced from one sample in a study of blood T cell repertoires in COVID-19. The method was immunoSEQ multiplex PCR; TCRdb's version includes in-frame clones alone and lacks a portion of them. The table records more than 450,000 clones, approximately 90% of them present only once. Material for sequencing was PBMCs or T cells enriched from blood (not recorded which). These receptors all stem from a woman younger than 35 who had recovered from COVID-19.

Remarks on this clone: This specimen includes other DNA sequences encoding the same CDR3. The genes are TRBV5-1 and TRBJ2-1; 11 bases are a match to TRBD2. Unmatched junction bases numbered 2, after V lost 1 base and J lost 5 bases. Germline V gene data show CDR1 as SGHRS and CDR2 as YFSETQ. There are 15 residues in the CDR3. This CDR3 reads CASSLTSGGHNEQFF. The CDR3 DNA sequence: TGCGCCAGCAGCTTGACTAGCGGGGGCCACAATGAGCAGTTCTTC.

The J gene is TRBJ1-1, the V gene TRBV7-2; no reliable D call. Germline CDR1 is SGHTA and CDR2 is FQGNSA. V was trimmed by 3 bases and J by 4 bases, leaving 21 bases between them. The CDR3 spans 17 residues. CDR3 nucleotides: TGTGCCAGCAGCTTCAAGTCGGGGTTCACACCTTCCACTGAAGCTTTCTTT. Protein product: CASSFKSGFTPSTEAFF.

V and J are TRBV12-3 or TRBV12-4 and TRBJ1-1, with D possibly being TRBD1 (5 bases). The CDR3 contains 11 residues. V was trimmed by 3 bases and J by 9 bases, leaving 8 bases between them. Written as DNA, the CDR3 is TGTGCCAGCAGTTTGCAGGGTAAAGCTTTCTTT. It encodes CASSLQGKAFF.

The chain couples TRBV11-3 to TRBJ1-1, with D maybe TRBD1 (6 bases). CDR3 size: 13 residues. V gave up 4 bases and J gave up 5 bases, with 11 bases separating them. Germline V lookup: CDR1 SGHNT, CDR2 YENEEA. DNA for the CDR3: TGTGCCAGCAGCTCGGGGGGGGCGACTGAAGCTTTCTTT. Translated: CASSSGGATEAFF.

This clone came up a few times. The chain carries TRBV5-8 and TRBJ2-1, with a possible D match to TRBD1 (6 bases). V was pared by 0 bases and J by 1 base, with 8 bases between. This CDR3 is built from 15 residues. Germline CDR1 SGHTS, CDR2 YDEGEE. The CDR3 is CASSLDRDSYNEQFF. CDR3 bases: TGTGCCAGCAGCTTGGACAGGGATTCCTACAATGAGCAGTTCTTC.

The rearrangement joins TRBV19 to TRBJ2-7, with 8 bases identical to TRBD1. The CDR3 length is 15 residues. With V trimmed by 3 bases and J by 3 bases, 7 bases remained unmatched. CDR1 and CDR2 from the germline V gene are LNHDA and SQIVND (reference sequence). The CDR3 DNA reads TGTGCCAGTAGTATCGAAACAGGGGGGAACTACGAGCAGTACTTC. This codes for CASSIETGGNYEQYF.

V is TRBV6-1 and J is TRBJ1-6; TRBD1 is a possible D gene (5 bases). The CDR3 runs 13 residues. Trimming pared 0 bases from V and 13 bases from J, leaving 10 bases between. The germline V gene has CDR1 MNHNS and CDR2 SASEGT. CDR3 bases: TGTGCCAGCAGTGAAGCGGGGGGTGCGCCCCTCCACTTT. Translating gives CASSEAGGAPLHF.

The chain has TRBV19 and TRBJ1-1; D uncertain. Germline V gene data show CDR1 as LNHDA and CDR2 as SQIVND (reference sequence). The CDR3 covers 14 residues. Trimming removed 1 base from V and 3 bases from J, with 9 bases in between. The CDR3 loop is CASSIGEADTEAFF. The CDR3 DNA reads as TGTGCCAGTAGTATAGGGGAGGCGGACACTGAAGCTTTCTTT.

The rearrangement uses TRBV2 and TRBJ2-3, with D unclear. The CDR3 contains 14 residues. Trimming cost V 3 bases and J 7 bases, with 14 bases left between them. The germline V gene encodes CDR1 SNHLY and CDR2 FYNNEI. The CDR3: CASSEGRYINTQYF. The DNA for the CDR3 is TGTGCCAGCAGTGAGGGCCGTTATATAAATACGCAGTATTTT.

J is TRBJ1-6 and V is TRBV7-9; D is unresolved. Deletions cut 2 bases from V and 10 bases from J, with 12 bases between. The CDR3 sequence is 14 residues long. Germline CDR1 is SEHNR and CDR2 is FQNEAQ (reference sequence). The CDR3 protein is CASSLNWPGSPLHF. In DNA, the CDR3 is TGTGCCAGCAGCTTAAATTGGCCAGGCTCACCCCTCCACTTT. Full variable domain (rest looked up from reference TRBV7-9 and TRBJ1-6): DTGVSQNPRHKITKRGQNVTFRCDPISEHNRLYWYRQTLGQGPEFLTYFQNEAQLEKSRLLSDRFSAERPKGSFSTLEIQRTEQGDSAMYLCASSLNWPGSPLHFGNGTRLTVT.

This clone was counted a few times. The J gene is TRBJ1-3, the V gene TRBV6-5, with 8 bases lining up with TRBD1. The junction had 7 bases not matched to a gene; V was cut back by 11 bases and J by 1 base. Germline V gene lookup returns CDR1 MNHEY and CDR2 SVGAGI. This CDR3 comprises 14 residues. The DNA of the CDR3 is TGTGCCGGCTCGGACAGGGAATCTGGAAACACCATATATTTT. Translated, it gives CAGSDRESGNTIYF.

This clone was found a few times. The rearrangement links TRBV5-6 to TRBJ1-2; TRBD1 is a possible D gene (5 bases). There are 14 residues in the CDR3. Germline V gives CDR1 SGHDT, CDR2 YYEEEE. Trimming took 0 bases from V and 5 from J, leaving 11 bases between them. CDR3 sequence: CASSLGTGGYGYTF. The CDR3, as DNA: TGTGCCAGCAGCTTGGGGACCGGGGGGTATGGCTACACCTTC.

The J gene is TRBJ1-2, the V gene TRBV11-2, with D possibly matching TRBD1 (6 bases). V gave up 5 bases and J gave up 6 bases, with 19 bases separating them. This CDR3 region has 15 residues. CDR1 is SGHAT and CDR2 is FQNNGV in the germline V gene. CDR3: CASSRQGYQGHGYTF. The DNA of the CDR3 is TGTGCCAGCAGCAGGCAGGGGTATCAGGGACATGGCTACACCTTC. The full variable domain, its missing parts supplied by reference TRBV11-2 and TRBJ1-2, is EAGVAQSPRYKIIEKRQSVAFWCNPISGHATLYWYQQILGQGPKLLIQFQNNGVVDDSQLPKDRFSAERLKGVDSTLKIQPAKLEDSAVYLCASSRQGYQGHGYTFGSGTRLTVV.

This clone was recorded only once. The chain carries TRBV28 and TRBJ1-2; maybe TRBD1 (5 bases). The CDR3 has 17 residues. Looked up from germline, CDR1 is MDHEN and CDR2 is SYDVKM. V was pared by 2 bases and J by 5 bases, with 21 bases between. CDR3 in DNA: TGTGCCAGCAGTTTAGGAGGGACTTGGGCGGCGGAGTATGGCTACACCTTC. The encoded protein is CASSLGGTWAAEYGYTF.

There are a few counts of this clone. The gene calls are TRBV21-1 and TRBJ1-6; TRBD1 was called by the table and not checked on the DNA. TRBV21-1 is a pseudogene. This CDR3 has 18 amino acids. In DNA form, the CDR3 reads TGTGCCAGCACCCAAGGGGGACAACTAATCTCCTATAATTCACCCCTCCACTTT. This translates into CASTQGGQLISYNSPLHF.

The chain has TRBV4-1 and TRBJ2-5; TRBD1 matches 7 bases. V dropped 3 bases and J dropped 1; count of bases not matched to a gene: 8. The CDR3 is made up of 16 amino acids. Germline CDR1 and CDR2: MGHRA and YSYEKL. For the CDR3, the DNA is TGCGCCAGCAGCCACTTCGGGACAGCCGTCCAAGAGACCCAGTACTTC. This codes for CASSHFGTAVQETQYF.

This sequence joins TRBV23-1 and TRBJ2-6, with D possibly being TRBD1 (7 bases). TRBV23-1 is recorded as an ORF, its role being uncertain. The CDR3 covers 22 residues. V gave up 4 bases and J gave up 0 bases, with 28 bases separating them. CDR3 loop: CASSPLDGGGPGIDSGANVLTF. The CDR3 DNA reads TGCGCCAGCAGTCCTCTTGATGGAGGGGGCCCTGGGATAGACTCTGGGGCCAACGTCCTGACTTTC.

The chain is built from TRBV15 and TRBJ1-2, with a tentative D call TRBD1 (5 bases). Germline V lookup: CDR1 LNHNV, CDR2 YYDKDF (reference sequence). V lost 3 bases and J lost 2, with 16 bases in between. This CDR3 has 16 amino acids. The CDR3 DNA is TGTGCCACCAGCAGGGTTGTAGGGGCCCTAAACTATGGCTACACCTTC. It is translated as CATSRVVGALNYGYTF.

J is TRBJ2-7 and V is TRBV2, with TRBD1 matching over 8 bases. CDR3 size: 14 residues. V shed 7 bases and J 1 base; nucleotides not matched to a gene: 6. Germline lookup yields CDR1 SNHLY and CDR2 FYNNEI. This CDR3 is CASTFGQGSYEQYF. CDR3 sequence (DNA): TGTGCCAGCACTTTTGGACAGGGATCCTACGAGCAGTACTTC.

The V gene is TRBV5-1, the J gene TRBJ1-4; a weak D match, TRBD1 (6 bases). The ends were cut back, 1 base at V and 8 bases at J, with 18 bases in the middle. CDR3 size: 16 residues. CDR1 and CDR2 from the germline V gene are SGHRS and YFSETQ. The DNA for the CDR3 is TGCGCCAGCAGCTTGTTAGGCTCAGGGGTTAGAGAAAAACTGTTTTTT. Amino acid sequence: CASSLLGSGVREKLFF.

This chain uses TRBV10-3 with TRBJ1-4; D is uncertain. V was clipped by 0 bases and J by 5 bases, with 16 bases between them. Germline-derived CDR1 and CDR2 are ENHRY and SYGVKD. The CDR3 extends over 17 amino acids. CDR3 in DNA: TGTGCCATCAGTGAGTCGAATAGCGGCAGAGGGAATGAAAAACTGTTTTTT. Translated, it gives CAISESNSGRGNEKLFF.

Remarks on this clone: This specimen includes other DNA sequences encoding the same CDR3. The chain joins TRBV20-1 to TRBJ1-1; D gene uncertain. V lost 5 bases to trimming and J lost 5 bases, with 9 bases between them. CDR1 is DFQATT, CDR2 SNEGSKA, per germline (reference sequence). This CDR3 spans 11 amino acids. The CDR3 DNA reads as TGCAGTGCTCGGGGAGGGACTGAAGCTTTCTTT. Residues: CSARGGTEAFF.